Sequencing of this TCR beta chain was carried out in a study of CD8 T cells in ankylosing spondylitis. General observations from the study: A TCR beta motif made of about 8 highly homologous variants seemed typical of ankylosing spondylitis blood.

For this clonotype: Its antigen remains unknown.

CDR3 size: 14 residues. V was pared by 5 bases and J by 4 bases, with 8 bases of the junction left unmatched. The germline V gene encodes CDR1 DFQATT and CDR2 SNEGSKA (reference sequence). Quantitative 5'-RACE with molecular barcodes produced the TCR beta libraries. A single record per CDR3 protein comes from TCRdb applying MiXCR to the 5' RACE reads. The table lists under 850,000 distinct CDR3 sequences, roughly 19% of them singletons. The sequence was obtained from a male donor with ankylosing spondylitis. This rearrangement joins TRBV20-1 to TRBJ2-3; 8 positions agree with TRBD2. The sequenced material came from blood, either unsorted or a sorted T cell fraction (not recorded which). CDR3 protein: CSAYSAGDPDTQYF. CDR3 DNA sequence: TGCAGTGCTTACTCAGCGGGAGATCCAGATACGCAGTATTTT.